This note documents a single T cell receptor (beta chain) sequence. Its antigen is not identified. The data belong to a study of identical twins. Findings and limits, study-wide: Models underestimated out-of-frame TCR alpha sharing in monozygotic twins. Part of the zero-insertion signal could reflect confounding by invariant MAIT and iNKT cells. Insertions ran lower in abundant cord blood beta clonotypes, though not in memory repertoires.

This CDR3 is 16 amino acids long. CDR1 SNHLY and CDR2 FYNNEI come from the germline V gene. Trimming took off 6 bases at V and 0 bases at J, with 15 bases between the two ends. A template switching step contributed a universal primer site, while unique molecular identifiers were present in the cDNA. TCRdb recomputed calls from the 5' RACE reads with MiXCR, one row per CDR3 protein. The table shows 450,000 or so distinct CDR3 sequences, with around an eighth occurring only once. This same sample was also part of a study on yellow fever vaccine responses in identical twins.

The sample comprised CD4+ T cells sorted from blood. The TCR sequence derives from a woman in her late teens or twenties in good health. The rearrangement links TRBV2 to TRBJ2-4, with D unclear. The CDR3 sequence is CASRPDTDLAKNIQYF. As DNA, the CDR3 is TGTGCCAGCAGACCCGACACGGATCTAGCCAAAAACATTCAGTACTTC. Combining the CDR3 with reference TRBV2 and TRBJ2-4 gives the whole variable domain EPEVTQTPSHQVTQMGQEVILRCVPISNHLYFYWYRQILGQKVEFLVSFYNNEISEKSEIFDDQFSVERPDGSNFTLKIRSTKLEDSAMYFCASRPDTDLAKNIQYFGAGTRLSVL.